This T cell receptor beta chain was captured in a study of T cell responses to AZD1222 COVID-19 vaccine. This CDR3 has 13 residues. The germline V and J ends were trimmed by 3 bases and 6 bases, with 9 bases remaining between them. Germline CDR1 and CDR2: MNHNY and SVGAGI (reference sequence). Data came from immunoSEQ multiplex PCR; TCRdb stores just in-frame clones and leaves some out. The sample has around 200,000 clones; just over 85% are singletons. General study findings and limits: Donors, mostly white British, included more females; clonal diversity was possibly underestimated.

Concerning this clone: Its antigen is not known.

Sequencing used peripheral blood, obtained on day 0 of AZD1222 vaccination. The sequence came from an adult in good health. The V and J genes are TRBV6-6 and TRBJ1-5; possible D gene TRBD1, 5 bases. The CDR3 spells CASSYGGSQPQHF. As DNA, the CDR3 is TGTGCCAGCAGTTATGGGGGGTCTCAGCCCCAGCATTTT.